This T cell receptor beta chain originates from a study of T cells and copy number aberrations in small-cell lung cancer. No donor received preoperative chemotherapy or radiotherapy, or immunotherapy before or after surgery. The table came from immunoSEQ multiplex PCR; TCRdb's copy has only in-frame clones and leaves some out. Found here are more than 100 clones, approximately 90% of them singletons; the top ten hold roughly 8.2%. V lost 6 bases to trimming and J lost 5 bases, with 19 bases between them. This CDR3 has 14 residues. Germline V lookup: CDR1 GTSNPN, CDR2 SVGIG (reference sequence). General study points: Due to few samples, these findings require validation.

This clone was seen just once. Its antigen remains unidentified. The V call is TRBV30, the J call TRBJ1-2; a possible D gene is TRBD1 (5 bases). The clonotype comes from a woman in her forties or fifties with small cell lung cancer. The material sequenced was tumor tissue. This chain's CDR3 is CACPGTGVRYGYTF. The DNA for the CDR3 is TGTGCCTGCCCGGGAACAGGAGTGAGGTATGGCTACACCTTC. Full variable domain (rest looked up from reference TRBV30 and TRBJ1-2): SQTIHQWPATLVQPVGSPLSLECTVEGTSNPNLYWYRQAAGRGLQLLFYSVGIGQISSEVPQNLSASRPQDRQFILSSKKLLLSDSGFYLCACPGTGVRYGYTFGSGTRLTVV.